This paragraph covers one T cell receptor (beta chain) sequence. This clonotype was detected a few times. The antigen this receptor binds is unknown. Nothing much larger sits one base from this clone, and base qualities are not available. These data come from a study of identical twins (dated by TCRdb to the mid-2010s). A note on the overall study: To test whether fetal clonotypes persist, this study deep-sequenced TCR alpha and beta repertoires from monozygotic twins, from unrelated adults of various ages, and from cord blood. To rule out contamination, replicate twin experiments were performed at different times with different library preparation protocols. Findings and caveats that apply to the study as a whole: Conclusions relied on cross-sectional statistical analysis, since the same donors could not be followed over many years. Fewer insertions were carried by abundant cord blood beta clonotypes, a similar but weaker trend appeared in young adult naive repertoires, and no such trend appeared in memory repertoires. A weaker excess of twin sharing was found in beta out-of-frame sequences because the signal-to-noise ratio was lowered by fewer shared sequences. Recombination models systematically underestimated out-of-frame TCR alpha sharing in monozygotic twins but agreed with sharing between unrelated individuals. Invariant T cells such as MAIT and iNKT could partly confound zero-insertion analyses, though diverse VJ usage argued against this for most clonotypes. Out-of-frame TCR alpha sequences shared between twins showed an excess of low generation-probability sequences compared with coincidental sharing between unrelated individuals.

Libraries came from 5' RACE. Sequenced using an Illumina HiSeq 2000. A universal primer binding site was added through template switching, and the final cDNA carried a unique molecular identifier so that TCR cDNA molecules could be counted accurately. First-strand cDNA for TCR alpha and beta chains was synthesized from specific primers in the conserved constant-segment region. To control for contamination, every cDNA library was double barcoded, receiving both a SMART-Mk sample barcode and Illumina barcodes. Two successive PCR steps introduced TruSeq adapter sequences along with Illumina sample barcodes. Sequencing of the TCR alpha and beta cDNA libraries was done on the Illumina HiSeq platform using custom primers. On the study's bioinformatics: MiGEC processed the raw reads to extract unique molecular identifiers, while MiXCR was used to determine the CDR3 positions. For each individual, recombination models were inferred using an EM algorithm with the repgenHMM and IGoR tools. The tcR package in R was used for shared clonotype analysis, with sharing normalized by the product of cloneset sizes. To study raw recombination without the effects of thymic and clonal selection, out-of-frame nonproductive sequences were analyzed. The public reads were run again by TCRdb, first through fastp at Q25 and then through MiXCR, and only productive beta chains were kept. Rows merge per CDR3 protein into single entries with the most common DNA and genes. TCRdb's processing, not the study's, gives the V and J calls here. For this sample the table gives around 960,000 distinct CDR3 sequences, of which 10% to 15% were detected only once. In total, the top ten clones hold around 1.6% of the sample.

Every donor in the study was a healthy Caucasian. Three pairs of female monozygotic twins, all aged about 18 to 30 years, made up the twin cohort. The RNA used for TCR libraries was isolated from peripheral blood mononuclear cells. These data were also filed under a second study, of yellow fever vaccine responses in identical twins. As the second paper documents: The authors reported that the T cell response to vaccination in identical twins appeared partly convergent and partly personalized. In the study, vaccine-responding T cell clones were precisely tracked in identical twins.

The source of this sequence is a woman under 30 in good health. Specimen: PBMCs.

For the CDR3, the sequence is CASSPTRSTGNNEQFF. The DNA is TGTGCCAGCAGCCCGACGCGATCGACAGGTAACAATGAGCAGTTCTTC. The V and J genes are TRBV7-2 and TRBJ2-1; the D segment could be TRBD1, given 6 matching bases. Via the germline V gene, CDR1 is SGHTA and CDR2 FQGNSA. Taken from cysteine to phenylalanine, the CDR3 has 16 residues. This entry keeps only the CDR3 DNA: 48 bases, framed from base 1. The V end loses 5 bases and the J end loses 5 bases, and a stretch of 19 bases separates them.